This TCR beta chain was documented in a study of blood T cell repertoires in COVID-19. Study-level background: Collection of acute and convalescent COVID-19 samples took place in the United States, Italy and Spain.

Authors' processing steps: Nucleated cell counts were estimated from reference gene primer amplification. The assay was immunoSEQ multiplex PCR, and TCRdb's table has in-frame clones only and misses some. D and trimming were read from the DNA, whereas the V and J calls and clone size are those reported in that table. The sample has around 250,000 clones, approximately 78% seen once. Germline loops: CDR1 SGHDT, CDR2 YYEEEE. The CDR3 loop spans 12 amino acids. With 4 bases removed from V and 6 bases from J, the gap between germline ends came to 8 bases. The sequenced sample was peripheral blood. This clonotype was obtained from a woman aged 18-35 years with acute or convalescent COVID-19. The chain carries TRBV5-6 and TRBJ2-1; perhaps TRBD1 as D (5 bases). The DNA of the CDR3 is TGTGCCAGCAGCGGAGACAGCAATGAGCAGTTCTTC. Translating it yields CASSGDSNEQFF.